This T cell receptor (beta chain) originates from a study of graft-versus-host responses after intestinal transplantation. Broader study findings: With peak circulating GvH clone levels came an association with early post-transplant HvG declines. Within allografts, high graft-versus-host to host-versus-graft clonal ratios were seen among patients with graft-donor T cell macrochimerism.

To note about this clone: As yet, its antigen is unknown.

In germline, CDR1 is SNHLY, CDR2 FYNNEI. J was trimmed by 3 bases and V by 6 bases; bases with no gene match: 9. The CDR3 spans 15 residues. Assay: immunoSEQ multiplex PCR; the TCRdb copy retains only in-frame clones and omits some. The data hold 38,000 or so clones, with 90% to 95% observed a single time. The TCR originated in a human donor who was the organ donor for an intestinal transplant. This chain connects TRBV2 to TRBJ2-7, with TRBD1 matching over 9 bases. The material was unstimulated CD8+ T cells sorted from spleen or lymph node cells, obtained before transplant. This CDR3 reads CASRGWTGEIYEQYF. CDR3 in DNA: TGTGCCAGCAGAGGGTGGACAGGGGAAATCTACGAGCAGTACTTC.